The 27 T cell receptor beta chains below were found in one sample sequenced in a study of blood T cell repertoires in COVID-19. The assay was immunoSEQ multiplex PCR, and TCRdb's table has in-frame clones only and misses some. The sample yields about 130,000 clones, roughly 80% seen once. The sample taken for sequencing was peripheral blood. These receptors were collected from a woman under 40 who had recovered from COVID-19.

With respect to this clone: This specimen includes other DNA sequences encoding the same CDR3. This sequence joins TRBV19 and TRBJ1-5; 9 positions agree with TRBD1. With 6 bases clipped from V and 3 bases from J, the junction kept 3 bases outside the gene matches. CDR3 length: 14 amino acids. Germline-derived CDR1 and CDR2 are LNHDA and SQIVND (reference sequence). CDR3 sequence reads: CASSRDRVNQPQHF. The CDR3 DNA is TGTGCCAGTAGCCGGGACAGGGTCAATCAGCCCCAGCATTTT.

The chain couples TRBV9 to TRBJ2-5; 12 nucleotides line up with TRBD2. Germline V gives CDR1 SGDLS, CDR2 YYNGEE. Losses at the gene ends were 3 bases for V and 5 bases for J; bases not matched to a gene: 8. This CDR3 contains 16 residues. As DNA, the CDR3 is TGTGCCAGCAGCGCATTACTAGCGGGGGGCCGGGAGACCCAGTACTTC. Its protein is CASSALLAGGRETQYF.

The chain couples TRBV6-5 to TRBJ2-6, with 7 bases matching TRBD1. The junction had 4 bases not matched to a gene; V was cut back by 6 bases and J by 2 bases. Looked up from germline, CDR1 is MNHEY and CDR2 is SVGAGI. This CDR3 has 15 amino acids. The CDR3 DNA reads TGTGCCAGCAGGAGTACAGGGGCTGGGGCCAACGTCCTGACTTTC. This codes for CASRSTGAGANVLTF.

V gene TRBV5-6 combines with J gene TRBJ1-1, with TRBD1 matching 12 bases. The V segment lost 4 bases and the J segment 1 base; nucleotides outside the gene matches: 8. This CDR3 region has 17 residues. Germline values: CDR1 SGHDT, CDR2 YYEEEE. Here the CDR3 reads CASSPDGTGGRNTEAFF. The CDR3 coding sequence is TGTGCCAGCAGCCCGGACGGGACAGGGGGCAGGAACACTGAAGCTTTCTTT.

The rearrangement links TRBV29-1 to TRBJ1-2; possible D gene TRBD1, 6 bases. This CDR3 spans 13 amino acids. V was pared by 5 bases and J by 8 bases, with 18 bases between. The V gene's germline CDR1 is SQVTM and CDR2 ANQGSEA. CDR3 DNA: TGCAGCGTTATCGGGGGGGCGCCGGGCGGCTACACCTTC. Translation: CSVIGGAPGGYTF. The entire variable domain, with the rest obtained from reference TRBV29-1 and TRBJ1-2, is as follows: SAVISQKPSRDICQRGTSLTIQCQVDSQVTMMFWYRQQPGQSLTLIATANQGSEATYESGFVIDKFPISRPNLTFSTLTVSNMSPEDSSIYLCSVIGGAPGGYTFGSGTRLTVV.

V gene TRBV7-9 combines with J gene TRBJ2-7; D is perhaps TRBD1 (5 bases). Germline lookup yields CDR1 SEHNR and CDR2 FQNEAQ (reference sequence). V lost 1 base, J lost 5 bases, and 12 bases lay in between. The CDR3 runs to 14 residues. CDR3 sequence: CASSLGSGLDEQYF. The CDR3 nucleotides are TGTGCCAGCAGCTTAGGGTCAGGGTTAGACGAGCAGTACTTC.

V usage is TRBV12-1 and J usage is TRBJ2-7; TRBD1 is taken as the D call from the table, unchecked against the DNA. TRBV12-1 is annotated as a pseudogene. CDR3 length: 14 residues. DNA for the CDR3: TGTGCCAGCAGCTTTACCGACAGCTCCTACGAGCAGTACTTC. Its translation is CASSFTDSSYEQYF.

This CDR3 is CASSIPGHSGSPLHF. CDR3 sequence (DNA): TGTGCCAGTAGTATTCCGGGACACTCAGGGTCACCCCTCCACTTT. The V gene is TRBV19, the J gene TRBJ1-6; TRBD1 might be the D (6 bases). The germline gives CDR1 LNHDA, CDR2 SQIVND (reference sequence). V was pared by 3 bases and J by 10 bases, with 16 bases between. The CDR3 has 15 amino acids.

The chain is built from TRBV5-4 and TRBJ2-7; 10 nucleotides align to TRBD1. The V and J ends lost 3 bases and 1 base, in that order; junction bases with no gene match: 7. In germline, CDR1 is SGHNT, CDR2 YYREEE (reference sequence). The CDR3 is made up of 16 amino acids. CDR3 nucleotide sequence: TGTGCCAGCAGCTCAGTCAGGGGACAGGGGTCCTACGAGCAGTACTTC. Its protein product is CASSSVRGQGSYEQYF.

V and J are TRBV4-1 and TRBJ2-5, with D perhaps matching TRBD2 (6 bases). Trimming removed 4 bases at V and 2 bases at J, with 17 bases between. The CDR3 loop spans 16 amino acids. In germline, CDR1 is MGHRA, CDR2 YSYEKL. CDR3 DNA: TGCGCCAGCAGCCCTAAGCCGGGACTGGGACAAGAGACCCAGTACTTC. Its protein product is CASSPKPGLGQETQYF.

The chain joins TRBV27 to TRBJ2-1, with D possibly TRBD1 on 5 matching bases. The germline V gene has CDR1 MNHEY and CDR2 SMNVEV (reference sequence). The V and J ends lost 6 bases and 3 bases respectively, with 15 bases between them. The CDR3 is 15 amino acids. The CDR3 DNA follows: TGTGCCAGCAGCCAATCAAGGGGAATCTACAATGAGCAGTTCTTC. It specifies CASSQSRGIYNEQFF.

This chain links TRBV9 with TRBJ2-2; 9 bases map to TRBD1. Germline V gene sequence: CDR1 SGDLS, CDR2 YYNGEE. The V segment lost 3 bases and the J segment 4 bases; nucleotides outside the gene matches: 16. This CDR3 has 19 amino acids. The DNA for the CDR3 is TGTGCCAGCAGCGCTTGGGATGGGACAGGGTCGGTCCGCACCGGGGAGCTGTTTTTT. Its translation is CASSAWDGTGSVRTGELFF.

The chain has TRBV5-1 and TRBJ1-5; 9 bases align to TRBD1. Unmatched junction bases numbered 1, after V lost 0 bases and J lost 6 bases. This CDR3 spans 14 amino acids. Germline V gene data show CDR1 as SGHRS and CDR2 as YFSETQ. The DNA of the CDR3 is TGCGCCAGCAGCTTGGGGACAGGGGCTCAGCCCCAGCATTTT. Its translation is CASSLGTGAQPQHF.

This chain connects TRBV5-4 to TRBJ2-5, with 7 bases aligning to TRBD2. The germline gives CDR1 SGHNT, CDR2 YYREEE (reference sequence). CDR3 length equals 16 residues. The J segment lost 5 bases and the V segment lost 3 bases, leaving 13 bases of the junction unmatched. CDR3 sequence reads: CASSSLAAEAGETQYF. The CDR3 nucleotides are TGTGCCAGCAGCTCCCTAGCGGCCGAGGCGGGGGAGACCCAGTACTTC.

This chain connects TRBV19 to TRBJ1-4; possible D gene TRBD1, 6 bases. V lost 5 bases to trimming and J lost 10 bases, with 20 bases between them. Germline V gene lookup returns CDR1 LNHDA and CDR2 SQIVND (reference sequence). The CDR3 extends over 15 amino acids. CDR3: CASSAPGHRLGKLFF. CDR3 DNA sequence: TGTGCCAGTAGTGCGCCGGGACACCGGCTTGGAAAACTGTTTTTT.

V and J are TRBV6-1 and TRBJ1-3; no clear D gene. Between the trimmed V and J ends, which lost 3 bases and 2 bases, there was a span of 11 bases. Germline V gives CDR1 MNHNS, CDR2 SASEGT. The CDR3 loop spans 15 amino acids. The chain's CDR3 is CASSEGRSPGNTIYF. CDR3 in DNA: TGTGCCAGCAGTGAGGGCCGGTCACCTGGAAACACCATATATTTT.

The sample holds a few counts of this clone. DNA for the CDR3: TGTGCCAGCAGTTTAAATGTAGGGACAGCCTACCGGGAGGCCAACGTCCTGACTTTC. It translates to CASSLNVGTAYREANVLTF. The rearrangement uses TRBV27 and TRBJ2-6; 7 bases line up with TRBD1. Germline loops: CDR1 MNHEY, CDR2 SMNVEV (reference sequence). This CDR3 has 19 residues. V lost 2 bases to trimming and J lost 6 bases; unmatched junction nucleotides: 16.

The chain recombines TRBV5-1 with TRBJ2-1, with TRBD2 matching over 10 bases. V was pared by 4 bases and J by 10 bases, with 8 bases of the junction left unmatched. The CDR3 length is 14 residues. Germline assignment: CDR1 SGHRS and CDR2 YFSETQ. The CDR3 loop is CASSRLAGAGEQFF. CDR3 nucleotides: TGCGCCAGCAGCAGGCTAGCGGGAGCTGGGGAGCAGTTCTTC.

The chain has TRBV24-1 and TRBJ2-3; 16 bases agree with TRBD2. Germline lookup yields CDR1 KGHDR and CDR2 SFDVKD. The CDR3 runs 20 residues. V lost 12 bases, J lost 2 bases, and 19 bases stayed unmatched. CDR3 sequence: CAARGPPGLAGGEITDTQYF. CDR3 DNA: TGTGCCGCCCGAGGACCACCGGGACTAGCGGGAGGGGAGATCACAGATACGCAGTATTTT.

The J gene is TRBJ1-1, the V gene TRBV9; 8 positions agree with TRBD1. This CDR3 has 17 amino acids. Germline trimming cut 3 bases from V and 2 bases from J; bases unmatched to any gene: 12. CDR1 is SGDLS, CDR2 YYNGEE, per germline. The CDR3 coding sequence is TGTGCCAGCAGCGCCAGGGGGCGCGCAGGAGATAACACTGAAGCTTTCTTT. The encoded protein is CASSARGRAGDNTEAFF.

This clone was observed a single time. The chain carries TRBV6-4 and TRBJ2-3, with 12 bases that match TRBD2. Per germline, CDR1 MRHNA and CDR2 SNTAGT. With 3 bases clipped from V and 5 bases from J, the junction kept 3 bases outside the gene matches. CDR3 length: 15 residues. The DNA for the CDR3 is TGTGCCAGCAGTGAACTAGCGGGGGGAATAGATACGCAGTATTTT. Encoded protein: CASSELAGGIDTQYF.

The chain is built from TRBV19 and TRBJ1-5; weak D call: TRBD1 (6 bases). The CDR3 spans 15 residues. Germline-derived CDR1 and CDR2 are LNHDA and SQIVND (reference sequence). Trimming stripped 7 bases from V and 3 bases from J, with 16 bases between. The CDR3 sequence: CASIGRQDLNQPQHF. The CDR3 bases are TGTGCCAGTATCGGTAGACAGGACCTCAATCAGCCCCAGCATTTT.

This clone was found once. The chain carries TRBV5-6 and TRBJ1-2; no reliable D call. V was cut by 0 bases and J by 5 bases, with 8 bases left in between. Germline CDR1 reads SGHDT; CDR2 reads YYEEEE. CDR3 length equals 13 residues. CDR3 nucleotide sequence: TGTGCCAGCAGCTTGGCCGGGGAGTATGGCTACACCTTC. This codes for CASSLAGEYGYTF.

V usage is TRBV3-1 (or the pseudogene TRBV3-2) and J usage is TRBJ2-5; no definite D call. Germline V lookup: CDR1 LGHDT, CDR2 YNNKEL (reference sequence). V gave up 0 bases and J gave up 0 bases, with 8 bases separating them. The CDR3 contains 15 residues. The CDR3 region has the DNA TGTGCCAGCAGCCAAGATGCACGGTACCAAGAGACCCAGTACTTC. Translated: CASSQDARYQETQYF.

The chain has TRBV6-6 and TRBJ2-7; 10 nucleotides align to TRBD2. The germline gives CDR1 MNHNY, CDR2 SVGAGI (reference sequence). The CDR3 sequence is 15 residues long. The V and J ends lost 2 bases and 1 base, in that order; junction bases with no gene match: 2. DNA for the CDR3: TGTGCCAGCAGTTACGAGCGGGGGGGATCCTACGAGCAGTACTTC. Residues: CASSYERGGSYEQYF.

This chain connects TRBV14 to TRBJ2-1; 15 bases line up with TRBD2. The CDR3 spans 15 residues. From germline, CDR1 is SGHDN and CDR2 FVKESK. Germline trimming cut 0 bases from V and 10 bases from J; bases unmatched to any gene: 1. CDR3 protein: CASSQDGTSGGEQFF. The DNA for the CDR3 is TGTGCCAGCAGCCAAGACGGGACTAGCGGGGGGGAGCAGTTCTTC.

This chain joins TRBV15 and TRBJ2-1, with 9 bases fitting TRBD2. Unmatched junction bases numbered 4, after V lost 2 bases and J lost 5 bases. This CDR3 has 15 amino acids. Germline loops: CDR1 LNHNV, CDR2 YYDKDF (reference sequence). CDR3 in DNA: TGTGCCACCAGCAGAAAGCGGGAGGCAAACAATGAGCAGTTCTTC. It encodes CATSRKREANNEQFF. Together with reference TRBV15 and TRBJ2-1, the CDR3 gives the full variable domain: DAMVIQNPRYQVTQFGKPVTLSCSQTLNHNVMYWYQQKSSQAPKLLFHYYDKDFNNEADTPDNFQSRRPNTSFCFLDIRSPGLGDTAMYLCATSRKREANNEQFFGPGTRLTVL.